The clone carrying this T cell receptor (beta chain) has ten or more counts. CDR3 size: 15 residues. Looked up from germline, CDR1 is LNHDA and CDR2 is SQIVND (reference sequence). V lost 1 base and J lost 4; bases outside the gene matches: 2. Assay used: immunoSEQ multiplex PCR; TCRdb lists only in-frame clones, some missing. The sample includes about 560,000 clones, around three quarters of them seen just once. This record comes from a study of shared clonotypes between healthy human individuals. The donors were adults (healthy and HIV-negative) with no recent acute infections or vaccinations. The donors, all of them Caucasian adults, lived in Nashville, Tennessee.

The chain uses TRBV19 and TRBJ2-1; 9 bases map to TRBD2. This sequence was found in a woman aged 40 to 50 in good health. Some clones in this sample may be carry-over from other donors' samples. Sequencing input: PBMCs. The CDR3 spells CASSIGLADYNEQFF. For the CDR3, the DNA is TGTGCCAGTAGTATAGGACTAGCGGATTACAATGAGCAGTTCTTC.